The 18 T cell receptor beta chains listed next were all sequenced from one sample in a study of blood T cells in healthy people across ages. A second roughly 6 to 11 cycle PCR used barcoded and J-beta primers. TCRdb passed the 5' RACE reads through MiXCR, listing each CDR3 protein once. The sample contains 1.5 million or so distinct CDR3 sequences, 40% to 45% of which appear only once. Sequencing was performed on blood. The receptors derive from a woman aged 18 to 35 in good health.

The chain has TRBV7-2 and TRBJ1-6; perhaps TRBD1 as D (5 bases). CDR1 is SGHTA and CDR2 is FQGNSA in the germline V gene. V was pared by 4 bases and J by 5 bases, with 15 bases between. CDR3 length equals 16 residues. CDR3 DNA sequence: TGTGCCAGCAGCTCTACTCCCCAGGGCCATAATTCACCCCTCCACTTT. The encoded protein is CASSSTPQGHNSPLHF.

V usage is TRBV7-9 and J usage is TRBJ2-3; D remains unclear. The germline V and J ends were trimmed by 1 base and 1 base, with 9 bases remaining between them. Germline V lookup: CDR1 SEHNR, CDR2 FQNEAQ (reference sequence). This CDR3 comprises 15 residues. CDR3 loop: CASSLGPRGTDTQYF. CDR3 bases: TGTGCCAGCAGCTTAGGACCCCGGGGCACAGATACGCAGTATTTT.

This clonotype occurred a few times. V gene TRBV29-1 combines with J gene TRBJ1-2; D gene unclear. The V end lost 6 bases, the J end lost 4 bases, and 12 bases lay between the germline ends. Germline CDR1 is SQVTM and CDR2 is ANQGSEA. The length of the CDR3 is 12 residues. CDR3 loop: CSVRSRTYGYTF. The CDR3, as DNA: TGCAGCGTGAGGAGCCGGACCTATGGCTACACCTTC.

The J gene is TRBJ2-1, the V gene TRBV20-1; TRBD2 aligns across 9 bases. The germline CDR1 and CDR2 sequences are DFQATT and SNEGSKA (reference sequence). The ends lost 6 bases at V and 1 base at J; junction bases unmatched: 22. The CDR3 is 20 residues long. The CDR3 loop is CSAESPTWREGQSSYNEQFF. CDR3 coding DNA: TGCAGTGCCGAATCCCCTACTTGGCGGGAGGGCCAAAGTTCCTACAATGAGCAGTTCTTC.

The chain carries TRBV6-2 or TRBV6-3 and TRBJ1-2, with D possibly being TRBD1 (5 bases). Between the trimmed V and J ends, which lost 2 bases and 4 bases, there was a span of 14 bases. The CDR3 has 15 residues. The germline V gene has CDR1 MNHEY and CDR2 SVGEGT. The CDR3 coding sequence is TGTGCCAGCAGTTACCTAAACGGGGGAATCTATGGCTACACCTTC. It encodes CASSYLNGGIYGYTF.

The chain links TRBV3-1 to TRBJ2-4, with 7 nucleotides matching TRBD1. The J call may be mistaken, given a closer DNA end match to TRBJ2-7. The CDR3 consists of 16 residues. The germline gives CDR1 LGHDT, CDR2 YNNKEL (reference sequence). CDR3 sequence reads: CASSRTYRGWAYEQYF. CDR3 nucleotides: TGTGCCAGCAGCCGAACCTACAGGGGCTGGGCCTACGAGCAGTACTTC.

The chain's CDR3 is CASLRPGQGIMEQYF. The CDR3 nucleotides are TGTGCCAGCCTGAGACCGGGACAGGGTATAATGGAGCAGTACTTC. This chain uses TRBV2 with TRBJ2-7; the match to TRBD1 covers 9 bases. J lost 7 bases, V lost 8 bases, and 15 bases had no gene match. Germline V lookup: CDR1 SNHLY, CDR2 FYNNEI. This CDR3 contains 15 residues.

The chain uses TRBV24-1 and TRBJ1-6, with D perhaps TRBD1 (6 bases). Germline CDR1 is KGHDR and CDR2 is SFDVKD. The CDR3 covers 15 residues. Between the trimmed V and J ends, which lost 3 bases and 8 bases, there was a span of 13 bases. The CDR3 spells CATSDSDEGDSPLHF. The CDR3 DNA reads TGTGCCACCAGTGATAGCGATGAGGGGGATTCACCCCTCCACTTT.

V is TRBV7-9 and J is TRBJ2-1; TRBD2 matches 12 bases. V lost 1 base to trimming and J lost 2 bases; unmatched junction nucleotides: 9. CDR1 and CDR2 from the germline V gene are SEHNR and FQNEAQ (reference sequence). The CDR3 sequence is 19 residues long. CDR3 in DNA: TGTGCCAGCAGCTTAGGTCTAGCGGGGGGGATGGTCCCCTACAATGAGCAGTTCTTC. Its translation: CASSLGLAGGMVPYNEQFF.

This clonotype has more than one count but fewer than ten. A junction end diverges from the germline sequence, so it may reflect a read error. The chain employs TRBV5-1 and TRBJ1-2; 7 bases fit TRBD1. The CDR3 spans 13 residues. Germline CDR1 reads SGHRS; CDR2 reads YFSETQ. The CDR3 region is CASSEDRNYDYTF. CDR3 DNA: TGCGCCAGCAGCGAGGACAGGAACTATGACTACACCTTC.

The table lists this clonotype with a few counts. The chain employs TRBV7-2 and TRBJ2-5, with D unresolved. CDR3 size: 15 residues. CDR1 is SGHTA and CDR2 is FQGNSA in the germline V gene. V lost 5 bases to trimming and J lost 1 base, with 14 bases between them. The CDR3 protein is CASSVQTASQETQYF. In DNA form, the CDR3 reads TGTGCCAGCAGCGTCCAAACGGCCAGCCAAGAGACCCAGTACTTC.

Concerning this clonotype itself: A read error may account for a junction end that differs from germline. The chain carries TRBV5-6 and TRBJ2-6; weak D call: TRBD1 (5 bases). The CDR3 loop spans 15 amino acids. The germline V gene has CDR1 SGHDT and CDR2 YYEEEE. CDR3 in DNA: TGTGCCAGCAGGGAAGGAAGCTCTGGGGCCAACGTCCGGACTTTC. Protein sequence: CASREGSSGANVRTF. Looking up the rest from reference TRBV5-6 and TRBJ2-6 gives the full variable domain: DAGVTQSPTHLIKTRGQQVTLRCSPKSGHDTVSWYQQALGQGPQFIFQYYEEEERQRGNFPDRFSGHQFPNYSSELNVNALLLGDSALYLCASREGSSGANVRTFGAGSRLTVL.

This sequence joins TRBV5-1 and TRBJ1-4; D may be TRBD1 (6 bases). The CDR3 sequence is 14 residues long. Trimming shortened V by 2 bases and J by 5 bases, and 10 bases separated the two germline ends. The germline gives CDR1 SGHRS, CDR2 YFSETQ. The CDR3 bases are TGCGCCAGCAGCTTTTGGGGGCCAAATGAAAAACTGTTTTTT. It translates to CASSFWGPNEKLFF.

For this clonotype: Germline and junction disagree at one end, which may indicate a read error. The CDR3 is CTSSQGSGSEQYF. CDR3 coding DNA: TGCACCAGCAGCCAAGGGTCAGGGAGCGAGCAGTACTTC. J is TRBJ2-5 and V is TRBV4-3; the D call may be TRBD1 or TRBD2 (5 bases each). The J call is doubtful: the DNA matches TRBJ2-7 better. Germline CDR1 is LGHNA and CDR2 is YSLEER. This CDR3 region has 13 residues.

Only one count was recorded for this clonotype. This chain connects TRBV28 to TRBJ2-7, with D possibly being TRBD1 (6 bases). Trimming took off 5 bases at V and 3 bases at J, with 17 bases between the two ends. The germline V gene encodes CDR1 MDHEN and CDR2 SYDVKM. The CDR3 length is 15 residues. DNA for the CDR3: TGTGCCAGCAGTCCCCGGACAGCCACCCGCTACGAGCAGTACTTC. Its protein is CASSPRTATRYEQYF.

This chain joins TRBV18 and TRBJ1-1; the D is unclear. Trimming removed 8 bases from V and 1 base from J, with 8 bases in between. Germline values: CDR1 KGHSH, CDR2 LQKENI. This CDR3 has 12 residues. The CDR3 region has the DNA TGTGCCAGCGCACAATCGAACACTGAAGCTTTCTTT. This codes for CASAQSNTEAFF.

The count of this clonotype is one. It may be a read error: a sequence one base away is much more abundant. The CDR3 region has the DNA TGTGCCATCAGTGAGTCTCCGCGGGGGAGCAGTTTGGATGAGCAGTTCTTC. This translates into CAISESPRGSSLDEQFF. This chain links TRBV10-3 with TRBJ2-1; 7 bases match TRBD2. The CDR3 extends over 17 amino acids. The germline gives CDR1 ENHRY, CDR2 SYGVKD. The V segment lost 0 bases and the J segment 8 bases; nucleotides outside the gene matches: 13.

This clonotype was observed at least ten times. CDR3 DNA: TGTGCCAGCTCACTCGACGAAGATACGCAGTATTTT. The encoded protein is CASSLDEDTQYF. The chain is built from TRBV18 and TRBJ2-3; D is unclear. The CDR3 totals 12 residues. Trimming took off 4 bases at V and 5 bases at J, with 7 bases between the two ends. Germline loops: CDR1 KGHSH, CDR2 LQKENI.